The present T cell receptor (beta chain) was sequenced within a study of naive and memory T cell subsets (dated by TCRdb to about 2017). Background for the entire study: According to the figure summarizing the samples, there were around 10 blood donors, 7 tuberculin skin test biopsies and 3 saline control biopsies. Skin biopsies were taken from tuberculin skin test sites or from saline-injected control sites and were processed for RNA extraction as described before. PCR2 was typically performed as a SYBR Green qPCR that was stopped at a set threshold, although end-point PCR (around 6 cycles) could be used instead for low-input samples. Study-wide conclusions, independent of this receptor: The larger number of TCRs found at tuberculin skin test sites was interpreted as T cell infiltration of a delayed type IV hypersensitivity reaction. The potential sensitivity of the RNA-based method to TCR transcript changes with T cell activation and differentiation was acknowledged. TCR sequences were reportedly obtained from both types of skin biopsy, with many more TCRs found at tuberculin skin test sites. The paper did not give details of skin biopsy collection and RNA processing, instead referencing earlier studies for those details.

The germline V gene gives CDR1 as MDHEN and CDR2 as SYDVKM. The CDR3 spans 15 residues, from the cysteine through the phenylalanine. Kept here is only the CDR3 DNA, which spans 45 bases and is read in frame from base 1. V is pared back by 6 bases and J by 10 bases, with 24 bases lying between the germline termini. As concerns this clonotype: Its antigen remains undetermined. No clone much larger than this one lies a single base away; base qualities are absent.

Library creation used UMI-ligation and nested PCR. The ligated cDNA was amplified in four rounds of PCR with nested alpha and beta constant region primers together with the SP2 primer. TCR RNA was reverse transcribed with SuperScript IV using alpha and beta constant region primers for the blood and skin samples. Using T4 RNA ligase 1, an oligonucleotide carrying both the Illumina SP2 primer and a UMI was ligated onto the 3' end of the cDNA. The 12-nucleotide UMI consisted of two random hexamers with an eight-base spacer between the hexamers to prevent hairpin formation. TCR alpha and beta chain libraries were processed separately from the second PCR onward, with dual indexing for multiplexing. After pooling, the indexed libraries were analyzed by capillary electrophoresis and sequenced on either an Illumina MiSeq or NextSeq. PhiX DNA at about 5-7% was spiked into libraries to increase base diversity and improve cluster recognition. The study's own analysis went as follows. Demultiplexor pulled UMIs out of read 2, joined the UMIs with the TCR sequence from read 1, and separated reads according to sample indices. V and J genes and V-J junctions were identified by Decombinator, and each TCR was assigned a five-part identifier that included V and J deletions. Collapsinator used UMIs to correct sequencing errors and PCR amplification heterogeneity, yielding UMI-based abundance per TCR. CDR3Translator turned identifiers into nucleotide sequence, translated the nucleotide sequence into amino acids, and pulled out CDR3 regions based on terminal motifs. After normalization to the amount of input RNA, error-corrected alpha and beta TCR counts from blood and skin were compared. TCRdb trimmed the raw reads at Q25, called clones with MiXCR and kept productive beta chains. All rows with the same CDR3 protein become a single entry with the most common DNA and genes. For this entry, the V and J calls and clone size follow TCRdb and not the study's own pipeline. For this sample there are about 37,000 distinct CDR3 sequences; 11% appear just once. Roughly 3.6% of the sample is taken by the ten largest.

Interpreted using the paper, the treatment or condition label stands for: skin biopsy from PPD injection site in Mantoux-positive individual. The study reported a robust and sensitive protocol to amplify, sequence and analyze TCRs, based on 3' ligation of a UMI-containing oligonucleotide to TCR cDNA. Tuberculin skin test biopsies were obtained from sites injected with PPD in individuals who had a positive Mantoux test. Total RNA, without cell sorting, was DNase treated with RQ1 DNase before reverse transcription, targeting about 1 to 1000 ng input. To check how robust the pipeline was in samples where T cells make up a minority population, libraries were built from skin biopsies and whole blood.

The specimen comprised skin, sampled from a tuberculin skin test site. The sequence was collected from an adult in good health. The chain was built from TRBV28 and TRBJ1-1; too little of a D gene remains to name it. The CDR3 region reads CASSPKGGFPLRAFF. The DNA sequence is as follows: TGTGCCAGCAGCCCTAAAGGAGGGTTCCCCTTGAGAGCTTTCTTT.